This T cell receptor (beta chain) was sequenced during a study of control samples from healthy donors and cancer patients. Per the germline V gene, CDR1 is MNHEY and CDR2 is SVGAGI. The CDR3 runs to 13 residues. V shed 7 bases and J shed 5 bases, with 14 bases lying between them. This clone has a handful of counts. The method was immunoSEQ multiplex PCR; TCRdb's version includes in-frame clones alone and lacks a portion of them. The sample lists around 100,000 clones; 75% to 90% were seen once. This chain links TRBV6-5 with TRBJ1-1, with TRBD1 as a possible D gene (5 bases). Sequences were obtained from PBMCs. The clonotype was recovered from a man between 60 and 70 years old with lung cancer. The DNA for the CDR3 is TGTGCCAGCACCCAGCTGGGGGTGACTGAAGCTTTCTTT. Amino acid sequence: CASTQLGVTEAFF.